Below, one T cell receptor beta chain is given with its context. This CDR3 contains 16 residues. V lost 0 bases and J lost 3, with 13 bases in between. Germline loops: CDR1 SGHVS, CDR2 FNYEAQ. These data belong to a study of blood T cell repertoires in COVID-19. On the study more broadly: The United States, Italy and Spain supplied acute and convalescent COVID-19 samples. PBMCs, B-cell-depleted T cells, or T cells were the source of the cDNA or gDNA that made up the material.

In the original workflow: Researchers report that nucleated cell counts were estimated from reference gene primer amplification. This table comes from immunoSEQ multiplex PCR, and its TCRdb copy is limited to in-frame clones, with some not included. V, J and clone size were drawn from that table, and D and trimming were deduced from the DNA. Counted here are hundreds of thousands of clones, less than 90% occurring once; the ten biggest clones make up over 2%. The receptor was derived from a woman aged 45-59 years with acute or convalescent COVID-19. The chain couples TRBV7-6 to TRBJ2-3; D is undetermined. Sequencing was done on a sample of peripheral blood. The CDR3 protein is CASSLAGKPGTDTQYF. The CDR3 DNA is TGTGCCAGCAGCTTAGCGGGTAAGCCGGGTACAGATACGCAGTATTTT.